This T cell receptor beta chain emerged from a study of T cells in Graves' hyperthyroidism and ophthalmopathy. This clonotype came up many times. Its matching antigen is unknown. Study findings and constraints: Ophthalmopathy was distinguished from stable hyperthyroidism by 13 V-J signatures. Blood held most thyroid clonotypes expanded above 0.001 frequency.

Ophthalmopathy patients had moderate-to-severe active disease, CAS ≥3, NOSPECS ≥4, and disease duration under 3 months. TCR beta CDR3 regions were amplified from RNA transcripts. Carried out on the TCR CDR3, a first-round RT-PCR used the HTBI primer set. Each CDR3 protein gets one entry after TCRdb re-called the multiplex PCR reads with MiXCR. The profile shows approximately 430,000 distinct CDR3 sequences, roughly 14% of them singletons. The CDR3 runs 13 residues. CDR1 DFQATT and CDR2 SNEGSKA come from the germline V gene (reference sequence). Trimming shortened V by 3 bases and J by 7 bases, and 13 bases separated the two germline ends.

The TCR sequence derives from a man between 18 and 29 years old with Graves' ophthalmopathy. The sample taken for sequencing was blood. The chain recombines TRBV20-1 with TRBJ2-1; perhaps TRBD2 as D (5 bases). CDR3 bases: TGCAGTGCTAGTAATCTCGAGGGTAATGAGCAGTTCTTC. It specifies CSASNLEGNEQFF.